Listed here are 28 T cell receptor beta chains from one sample, sequenced in a study of blood T cell repertoires in COVID-19. Data came from immunoSEQ multiplex PCR; TCRdb stores just in-frame clones and leaves some out. The sample consists of around 120,000 clones, around 91% of them appearing once. Sample: peripheral blood. These receptors all stem from a woman older than 75 with acute or convalescent COVID-19.

The chain recombines TRBV15 with TRBJ1-4; D gene unclear. CDR1 and CDR2 from the germline V gene are LNHNV and YYDKDF (reference sequence). Trimming left V 5 bases short and J 7 bases short, with 14 bases between. The length of the CDR3 is 14 residues. This chain's CDR3 is CATSSWGVGEKLFF. The CDR3, as DNA: TGTGCCACCAGCTCATGGGGAGTGGGTGAAAAACTGTTTTTT.

This chain links TRBV5-6 with TRBJ2-5, with a possible D match to TRBD1 (6 bases). The CDR3 is 15 amino acids. Germline CDR1 SGHDT, CDR2 YYEEEE. The ends were cut back, 0 bases at V and 4 bases at J, with 13 bases in the middle. The CDR3 DNA is TGTGCCAGCAGCTTGGGGCAGGGGCCGGGAGAGACCCAGTACTTC. It codes for CASSLGQGPGETQYF.

The V gene is TRBV18, the J gene TRBJ1-1; D may be TRBD1 (6 bases). The V end lost 2 bases, the J end lost 0 bases, and 10 bases lay between the germline ends. Germline V gene sequence: CDR1 KGHSH, CDR2 LQKENI. The CDR3 contains 15 residues. The chain's CDR3 is CASSPSTGMNTEAFF. The CDR3 DNA reads as TGTGCCAGCTCACCATCGACAGGAATGAACACTGAAGCTTTCTTT. The complete variable domain, with remaining parts taken from reference TRBV18 and TRBJ1-1, reads NAGVMQNPRHLVRRRGQEARLRCSPMKGHSHVYWYRQLPEEGLKFMVYLQKENIIDESGMPKERFSAEFPKEGPSILRIQQVVRGDSAAYFCASSPSTGMNTEAFFGQGTRLTVV.

The chain employs TRBV5-1 and TRBJ2-3, with a possible D match to TRBD1 (5 bases). This CDR3 comprises 14 residues. V lost 1 base and J lost 3, with 9 bases in between. The germline gives CDR1 SGHRS, CDR2 YFSETQ. The CDR3 loop is CASSLRQGTDTQYF. DNA for the CDR3: TGCGCCAGCAGCTTGCGGCAGGGAACAGATACGCAGTATTTT. Supplemented by reference TRBV5-1 and TRBJ2-3, the full variable domain reads KAGVTQTPRYLIKTRGQQVTLSCSPISGHRSVSWYQQTPGQGLQFLFEYFSETQRNKGNFPGRFSGRQFSNSRSEMNVSTLELGDSALYLCASSLRQGTDTQYFGPGTRLTVL.

V is TRBV5-6 and J is TRBJ2-3; 8 bases match TRBD2. Trimming removed 4 bases from V and 1 base from J; junction bases left unmatched: 5. The germline CDR1 and CDR2 sequences are SGHDT and YYEEEE. The CDR3 is made up of 15 amino acids. The CDR3 DNA reads as TGTGCCAGCAGCCTGGGACTAGTCGGCACAGATACGCAGTATTTT. This sequence encodes CASSLGLVGTDTQYF.

The V gene is TRBV9, the J gene TRBJ2-1; 12 positions agree with TRBD1. Unmatched junction bases numbered 5, after V lost 3 bases and J lost 7 bases. The germline V gene has CDR1 SGDLS and CDR2 YYNGEE. There are 15 residues in the CDR3. CDR3 sequence reads: CASSAGTGGRNEQFF. The CDR3 nucleotides are TGTGCCAGCAGCGCCGGGACAGGGGGCAGGAATGAGCAGTTCTTC.

The chain uses TRBV12-3 or TRBV12-4 and TRBJ1-5; D gene ambiguous. CDR3 length: 13 residues. V was pared by 4 bases and J by 1 base, with 5 bases between. CDR3 region: CASSYRSNQPQHF. As DNA, the CDR3 is TGTGCCAGCAGTTACCGGAGCAATCAGCCCCAGCATTTT.

This rearrangement joins TRBV24-1 to TRBJ2-7; 11 nucleotides match TRBD1. Germline CDR1 KGHDR, CDR2 SFDVKD. This CDR3 spans 15 amino acids. After removal of 4 bases from V and 3 bases from J, the junction contained 4 bases not matched to a gene. The CDR3 sequence: CATSDPGQGVYEQYF. CDR3 nucleotides: TGTGCCACCAGTGACCCGGGACAGGGGGTCTACGAGCAGTACTTC.

V usage is TRBV7-9 and J usage is TRBJ2-7; perhaps TRBD1 as D (6 bases). This CDR3 region has 13 residues. V was shortened by 2 bases and J by 6 bases, with 11 bases between the two germline ends. Germline V gives CDR1 SEHNR, CDR2 FQNEAQ (reference sequence). The CDR3 sequence: CASSLSGVGEQYF. CDR3 nucleotide sequence: TGTGCCAGCAGCTTATCAGGGGTTGGCGAGCAGTACTTC.

The V call is TRBV2, the J call TRBJ2-1, with TRBD2 identical over 9 bases. The CDR3 is 15 residues long. V dropped 2 bases and J dropped 8; count of bases not matched to a gene: 7. The germline gives CDR1 SNHLY, CDR2 FYNNEI. The CDR3 region has the DNA TGTGCCAGCAGTGAACTAGCGGGGAGAGGGCATGAGCAGTTCTTC. This translates into CASSELAGRGHEQFF.

The chain recombines TRBV10-2 with TRBJ1-5; maybe TRBD1 (6 bases). V lost 3 bases and J 7 bases, leaving 19 bases between the germline ends. The CDR3 totals 16 residues. Germline CDR1 WSHSY, CDR2 SAAADI. CDR3 in amino acids: CASSDAVGGSGQPQHF. The CDR3 DNA is TGCGCCAGCAGTGATGCAGTTGGGGGCAGTGGGCAGCCCCAGCATTTT.

The DNA of the CDR3 is TGTGCCAGCAGCTTCCCCTCTAGCGGGGGGGAGGAGCAGTACTTC. This encodes CASSFPSSGGEEQYF. V is TRBV7-9 and J is TRBJ2-7, with 12 bases identical to TRBD2. After removal of 3 bases from V and 7 bases from J, the junction contained 7 bases not matched to a gene. The CDR3 is made up of 15 amino acids. Germline-derived CDR1 and CDR2 are SEHNR and FQNEAQ (reference sequence).

The genes are TRBV27 and TRBJ2-3; possibly TRBD2 for D (7 bases). Germline CDR1 MNHEY, CDR2 SMNVEV (reference sequence). The CDR3 loop spans 15 amino acids. V was cut by 2 bases and J by 7 bases, with 16 bases left in between. Here the CDR3 reads CASSLREGGLNTQYF. CDR3 sequence (DNA): TGTGCCAGCAGTTTAAGGGAGGGGGGGCTGAATACGCAGTATTTT.

The chain has TRBV24-1 and TRBJ1-2, with 7 bases matching TRBD1. Germline V gene sequence: CDR1 KGHDR, CDR2 SFDVKD. The ends lost 4 bases at V and 1 base at J; junction bases unmatched: 8. This CDR3 is 16 amino acids long. The CDR3 spells CATSDPSTGDNYGYTF. CDR3 DNA: TGTGCCACCAGTGACCCCAGCACAGGGGATAACTATGGCTACACCTTC.

This chain joins TRBV27 and TRBJ1-3, with D possibly being TRBD1 (6 bases). The CDR3 consists of 13 residues. The germline V gene encodes CDR1 MNHEY and CDR2 SMNVEV (reference sequence). Between the trimmed V and J ends, which lost 6 bases and 4 bases, there was a span of 10 bases. CDR3 sequence (DNA): TGTGCCAGCAGCCCAGGGGTCGGAAACACCATATATTTT. This gives the protein CASSPGVGNTIYF.

This clone has a single count. Other DNA sequences in the same sample also yield this CDR3. V gene TRBV7-8 combines with J gene TRBJ2-7; 7 bases match TRBD1. V gave up 5 bases and J gave up 3 bases; unmatched junction bases: 13. Germline V gene sequence: CDR1 SGHVS, CDR2 FQNEAQ. This CDR3 has 16 residues. The CDR3 spells CASSPRGDRAFYEQYF. CDR3 DNA sequence: TGTGCCAGCAGCCCTCGGGGCGACAGGGCGTTCTACGAGCAGTACTTC.

This chain joins TRBV24-1 and TRBJ2-1, with 9 bases identical to TRBD1. V lost 4 bases to trimming and J lost 2 bases; unmatched junction nucleotides: 8. Germline-derived CDR1 and CDR2 are KGHDR and SFDVKD. The CDR3 contains 17 residues. The CDR3 is CATSDRTGQGAYNEQFF. The CDR3 region has the DNA TGTGCCACCAGTGACAGAACGGGACAGGGAGCCTACAATGAGCAGTTCTTC.

A single count supports this clone. The V and J genes are TRBV11-3 and TRBJ2-1, with D possibly TRBD2 on 5 matching bases. The germline V gene has CDR1 SGHNT and CDR2 YENEEA. The CDR3 runs to 15 residues. Trimming took off 5 bases at V and 4 bases at J, with 15 bases between the two ends. CDR3 DNA: TGTGCCAGCAGCCCCGAGGGCAGTCAATACAATGAGCAGTTCTTC. Protein: CASSPEGSQYNEQFF.

As concerns this clone: It is unclear where the CDR3 begins or ends on the DNA, so no DNA is shown, and the CDR3 is as TCRdb lists it. CDR3: CARVASGAYNEQFF. This rearrangement joins TRBV21-1 to TRBJ2-1; no check of the table's D call, TRBD2, against the DNA was made. TRBV21-1 is flagged as a pseudogene. Including both end residues, the CDR3 is 14 amino acids long.

This chain uses TRBV7-9 with TRBJ1-3, with 8 bases identical to TRBD1. The V gene's germline CDR1 is SEHNR and CDR2 FQNEAQ (reference sequence). This CDR3 spans 18 amino acids. Trimming at V came to 10 bases and at J to 3 bases, leaving 20 bases not matched to a gene. This chain's CDR3 is CAIHTRTGYGGFGNTIYF. CDR3 in DNA: TGTGCCATCCATACACGGACAGGGTACGGCGGTTTTGGAAACACCATATATTTT.

This chain uses TRBV7-9 with TRBJ1-4; TRBD1 agrees at 7 bases. The junction had 6 bases not matched to a gene; V was cut back by 4 bases and J by 4 bases. The CDR3 extends over 15 amino acids. Germline V gives CDR1 SEHNR, CDR2 FQNEAQ (reference sequence). CDR3 sequence (DNA): TGTGCCAGCAGCTCAGACAGGGCATATAATGAAAAACTGTTTTTT. It encodes CASSSDRAYNEKLFF.

J is TRBJ1-6 and V is TRBV3-1 (or the pseudogene TRBV3-2), with 8 bases that match TRBD1. The CDR3 is made up of 16 amino acids. V dropped 1 base and J dropped 7; count of bases not matched to a gene: 6. From germline, CDR1 is LGHDT and CDR2 YNNKEL (reference sequence). The CDR3 DNA reads as TGTGCCAGCAGCCAAGCCAAGGGACAGGCGAATTCACCCCTCCACTTT. This gives the protein CASSQAKGQANSPLHF.

The chain uses TRBV5-1 and TRBJ2-7; the D gene is possibly TRBD2 (6 bases). Trimming took off 0 bases at V and 3 bases at J, with 13 bases between the two ends. Germline lookup yields CDR1 SGHRS and CDR2 YFSETQ. The CDR3 runs 15 residues. CDR3 sequence: CASSLGGREYYEQYF. CDR3 bases: TGCGCCAGCAGCTTGGGCGGGCGGGAATACTACGAGCAGTACTTC.

This clone has only one observation. The chain combines TRBV2 with TRBJ2-5; maybe TRBD1 (6 bases). The CDR3 has 14 residues. Germline lookup yields CDR1 SNHLY and CDR2 FYNNEI. V lost 6 bases, J lost 0 bases, and 11 bases lay in between. The CDR3 spells CASSGQTYQETQYF. The CDR3 DNA follows: TGTGCCAGCAGCGGACAGACTTACCAAGAGACCCAGTACTTC.

Only one count was recorded for this clone. Other DNA sequences in this sample translate to the same CDR3. This sequence joins TRBV10-3 and TRBJ1-2; 8 bases agree with TRBD1. The V and J ends lost 6 bases and 4 bases, in that order; junction bases with no gene match: 4. Germline CDR1 ENHRY, CDR2 SYGVKD. There are 13 residues in the CDR3. This CDR3 is CAISAGQAYGYTF. Written as DNA, the CDR3 is TGTGCCATCAGCGCGGGACAGGCCTATGGCTACACCTTC.

The chain couples TRBV5-1 to TRBJ2-3; D is perhaps TRBD2 (6 bases). The CDR3 length is 15 residues. Trimming took 0 bases from V and 8 from J, leaving 16 bases between them. Germline V gives CDR1 SGHRS, CDR2 YFSETQ. The CDR3: CASSLGFEGGGTQYF. The CDR3 DNA reads as TGCGCCAGCAGCTTGGGCTTTGAGGGAGGTGGTACGCAGTATTTT.

The chain carries TRBV3-1 (or the pseudogene TRBV3-2) and TRBJ2-5; 11 bases align to TRBD2. This CDR3 is built from 16 residues. Germline-derived CDR1 and CDR2 are LGHDT and YNNKEL (reference sequence). The V and J ends lost 4 bases and 1 base, in that order; junction bases with no gene match: 5. The CDR3 protein is CASSRNSGGAQETQYF. CDR3 DNA: TGTGCCAGCAGCCGAAATAGCGGGGGGGCCCAAGAGACCCAGTACTTC.

This chain uses TRBV11-2 with TRBJ2-3, with D unclear. CDR3 size: 14 residues. V dropped 1 base and J dropped 2 bases, with 7 bases sitting between them. The germline V gene has CDR1 SGHAT and CDR2 FQNNGV. CDR3 sequence reads: CASSLVAFTDTQYF. CDR3 coding DNA: TGTGCCAGCAGCTTAGTAGCTTTCACAGATACGCAGTATTTT.